This entry describes one TCR beta chain. The antigen remains unidentified. The data originate from a study of STAT5B mutations in CD4+ large granular lymphocyte leukemia. Whole-study context: The CDR3 'QG' motif was associated with a particular HLA allele among healthy donors.

V lost 5 bases to trimming and J lost 6 bases; unmatched junction nucleotides: 5. The CDR3 length is 13 residues. The germline V gene encodes CDR1 MDHEN and CDR2 SYDVKM. Sequencing was at survey level. Sequencing was performed with immunoSEQ multiplex PCR; in TCRdb, only in-frame clones are kept and a portion is missing. The data hold tens of thousands of clones, with roughly 79% observed a single time. Study-level points and caveats: TRBV06-family usage was enriched in top patient clones (8/27) versus controls (2/35). About 26% of private leukemic clonotypes occurred rarely in other patients' non-leukemic repertoires.

The clonotype originates from a human donor in good health. Sequencing was performed on CD4+ T cells from blood buffy coats. The J gene is TRBJ2-3, the V gene TRBV28, with 7 bases lining up with TRBD2. CDR3 amino acids: CASSPTSKDTQYF. CDR3 in DNA: TGTGCCAGCAGTCCGACTAGCAAGGATACGCAGTATTTT. Full variable domain (remainder filled in from reference TRBV28 and TRBJ2-3): DVKVTQSSRYLVKRTGEKVFLECVQDMDHENMFWYRQDPGLGLRLIYFSYDVKMKEKGDIPEGYSVSREKKERFSLILESASTNQTSMYLCASSPTSKDTQYFGPGTRLTVL.